The 10 T cell receptor beta chains below come from one sample, sequenced in a study of tumor-infiltrating lymphocytes in primary liver carcinoma. Researchers drew blood RNA from unsorted whole blood and extracted germline DNA as well. TCR beta cDNA was prepared out of approximately 470 ng total RNA by means of a constant-region primer. The TCR beta library was amplified through three nested multiplex PCR rounds in a modified ARM-PCR procedure. Researchers ran the first two PCR rounds for roughly 11 cycles each with TRBV1-TRBV30 forward primers and a C-beta reverse primer. In TCRdb, the multiplex PCR reads were re-called with MiXCR into one record per CDR3 protein. The data show more than 150,000 distinct CDR3 sequences, 50% to 75% seen once. The specimen sequenced was peripheral blood. The source of these receptors is a man aged 35-49 years with primary liver carcinoma and hepatitis B virus infection.

Details on this clonotype: A single base separates this from a much larger clone, so it may be a read error. This chain uses TRBV12-3 or TRBV12-4 with TRBJ2-5, with 7 bases aligning to TRBD1. This CDR3 contains 12 residues. With V trimmed by 5 bases and J by 4 bases, 1 base remained unmatched. CDR3 coding DNA: TGTGCCAGCAGTACAGGGGTAGAGACCCAGTACTTC. Translated, it gives CASSTGVETQYF.

A remark on this clonotype: It may be a read error: a sequence one base away is much more abundant. This chain joins TRBV11-2 and TRBJ2-1; D uncertain. In germline, CDR1 is SGHAT, CDR2 FQNNGV. Trimming left V 1 base short and J 10 bases short, with 11 bases between. The CDR3 totals 13 residues. The CDR3 DNA reads TGTGCCAGCAGCTTAGTGAGAGTCCCCGAGCAGTTCTTC. It is translated as CASSLVRVPEQFF.

The genes are TRBV29-1 and TRBJ2-5; 14 positions match TRBD2. V shed 6 bases and J 2 bases; nucleotides not matched to a gene: 5. CDR1 and CDR2 from the germline V gene are SQVTM and ANQGSEA. CDR3 size: 15 residues. CDR3 loop: CSVGLAGGIQETQYF. The CDR3 DNA reads TGCAGCGTAGGACTAGCGGGAGGTATACAAGAGACCCAGTACTTC.

This clonotype was counted at least ten times. This rearrangement joins TRBV11-2 to TRBJ1-3; the match to TRBD1 covers 7 bases. CDR1 and CDR2 from the germline V gene are SGHAT and FQNNGV. V was clipped by 6 bases and J by 0 bases; unmatched bases: 11. CDR3 length equals 17 residues. CDR3 amino acids: CASSRNDRAYSGNTIYF. The CDR3 region has the DNA TGTGCCAGCAGTCGTAATGACAGGGCCTACTCTGGAAACACCATATATTTT. Based on the CDR3 plus reference TRBV11-2 and TRBJ1-3, the full variable domain is EAGVAQSPRYKIIEKRQSVAFWCNPISGHATLYWYQQILGQGPKLLIQFQNNGVVDDSQLPKDRFSAERLKGVDSTLKIQPAKLEDSAVYLCASSRNDRAYSGNTIYFGEGSWLTVV.

The CDR3 sequence is CASSEDGTDTQYF. The CDR3 bases are TGCGCCAGCAGTGAAGATGGCACAGATACGCAGTATTTT. This rearrangement joins TRBV10-2 to TRBJ2-3; D gene unclear. In germline, CDR1 is WSHSY, CDR2 SAAADI. Trimming shortened V by 3 bases and J by 1 base, and 5 bases separated the two germline ends. This CDR3 contains 13 residues.

The chain joins TRBV6-2 or TRBV6-3 to TRBJ2-5, with 7 nucleotides matching TRBD1. V gave up 7 bases and J gave up 5 bases; unmatched junction bases: 4. Germline V CDR1 and CDR2: MNHEY, SVGEGT. This CDR3 comprises 12 residues. CDR3 protein: CASTDRVETQYF. For the CDR3, the DNA is TGTGCCAGCACCGACAGGGTGGAGACCCAGTACTTC.

This clonotype occurred many times. The chain uses TRBV29-1 and TRBJ2-3; TRBD2 is a possible D gene (6 bases). Trimming took 0 bases from V and 4 from J, leaving 14 bases between them. The CDR3 is 15 amino acids. Germline V gene lookup returns CDR1 SQVTM and CDR2 ANQGSEA. The CDR3 sequence: CSVEDLTSGADTQYF. The CDR3 DNA reads TGCAGCGTTGAAGATCTGACTAGTGGTGCAGATACGCAGTATTTT.

CDR3 nucleotide sequence: TGTGCCAGCAGCTTAGGGGGGGCCTACTACGAGCAGTACTTC. Translated, it gives CASSLGGAYYEQYF. This chain connects TRBV5-6 to TRBJ2-7, with TRBD2 as a possible D gene (7 bases). CDR3 length: 14 amino acids. The germline CDR1 and CDR2 sequences are SGHDT and YYEEEE. V was shortened by 2 bases and J by 3 bases, with 12 bases between the two germline ends.

CDR3 sequence reads: CASSLTDRGLPGYDEQFF. For the CDR3, the DNA is TGTGCCAGCAGTTTAACGGACAGGGGGTTACCCGGGTACGATGAGCAGTTCTTC. V is TRBV12-3 or TRBV12-4 and J is TRBJ2-1; 10 bases map to TRBD1. The CDR3 length is 18 residues. V lost 2 bases, J lost 8 bases, and 15 bases stayed unmatched.

Comment on this clonotype: Likely a read error: the CDR3 ends without its conserved phenylalanine or tryptophan. The chain combines TRBV29-1 with TRBJ2-7, with a tentative D call TRBD2 (7 bases). Germline V CDR1 and CDR2: SQVTM, ANQGSEA. Trimming shortened V by 7 bases and J by 2 bases, and 21 bases separated the two germline ends. The CDR3 extends over 15 amino acids. The CDR3 spells CSALQPGAGAYEQYS. The CDR3 DNA sequence: TGCAGCGCCCTACAACCGGGGGCGGGAGCCTACGAGCAGTACTCC.